Shown below are 6 T cell receptor beta chains from a single sample sequenced in a study of T cells after yellow fever vaccination. TCRdb independently ran MiXCR on the 5' RACE reads; one entry per CDR3 protein. The table includes under 500,000 distinct CDR3 sequences, roughly 20% detected once. The starting material was PBMCs, obtained before the yellow fever booster vaccination. The receptors were sampled from a man between 18 and 35 years old who received the YFV17D yellow fever vaccine.

CDR3 nucleotide sequence: TGTGCCAGCAGCTTAAATAATTTCAACACCGGGGAGCTGTTTTTT. Amino acid sequence: CASSLNNFNTGELFF. This chain links TRBV7-3 with TRBJ2-2; unclear D gene. CDR1 and CDR2 from the germline V gene are SGHTA and FQGTGA. CDR3 length equals 15 residues. V lost 1 base, J lost 2 bases, and 8 bases lay in between.

This clonotype has a handful of counts. The chain employs TRBV10-2 and TRBJ2-1; 8 bases map to TRBD1. The CDR3 is 14 residues long. Trimming removed 5 bases from V and 3 bases from J; junction bases left unmatched: 3. Looked up from germline, CDR1 is WSHSY and CDR2 is SAAADI. As DNA, the CDR3 is TGCGCCAGCAGTCCACAGGGGGGCTACAATGAGCAGTTCTTC. The encoded protein is CASSPQGGYNEQFF.

V and J are TRBV6-6 and TRBJ2-7; maybe TRBD2 (6 bases). The CDR3 contains 14 residues. V lost 3 bases to trimming and J lost 6 bases, with 15 bases between them. CDR1 MNHNY and CDR2 SVGAGI come from the germline V gene (reference sequence). CDR3 nucleotides: TGTGCCAGCAGTTATTGGGACTCGTCTAGCGAGCAGTACTTC. This translates into CASSYWDSSSEQYF.

The genes are TRBV27 and TRBJ2-1, with a weak D call TRBD1 (6 bases). CDR1 and CDR2 (germline): MNHEY, SMNVEV (reference sequence). The V gene lost 2 bases and the J gene lost 3 bases, with 11 bases spanning the gap. The CDR3 loop spans 15 amino acids. The CDR3 sequence: CASSLGGPHYNEQFF. The CDR3 nucleotides are TGTGCCAGCAGTTTAGGGGGCCCCCACTACAATGAGCAGTTCTTC.

In DNA form, the CDR3 reads TGTGCCAGGACTAGCGGGGAAGAGACCCAGTACTTC. Protein product: CARTSGEETQYF. The rearrangement joins TRBV2 to TRBJ2-5; 11 nucleotides match TRBD2. This CDR3 is 12 amino acids long. Germline lookup yields CDR1 SNHLY and CDR2 FYNNEI. The J segment lost 3 bases and the V segment lost 9 bases, leaving 0 bases of the junction unmatched.

The chain uses TRBV11-3 and TRBJ2-1; tentative D call: TRBD2 (7 bases). CDR3 length: 16 amino acids. V lost 5 bases and J 5 bases, leaving 19 bases between the germline ends. Germline assignment: CDR1 SGHNT and CDR2 YENEEA. The CDR3 DNA follows: TGTGCCAGCAGCCCCGGGAGGTGGGGGCCCCACAATGAGCAGTTCTTC. Translation gives CASSPGRWGPHNEQFF.